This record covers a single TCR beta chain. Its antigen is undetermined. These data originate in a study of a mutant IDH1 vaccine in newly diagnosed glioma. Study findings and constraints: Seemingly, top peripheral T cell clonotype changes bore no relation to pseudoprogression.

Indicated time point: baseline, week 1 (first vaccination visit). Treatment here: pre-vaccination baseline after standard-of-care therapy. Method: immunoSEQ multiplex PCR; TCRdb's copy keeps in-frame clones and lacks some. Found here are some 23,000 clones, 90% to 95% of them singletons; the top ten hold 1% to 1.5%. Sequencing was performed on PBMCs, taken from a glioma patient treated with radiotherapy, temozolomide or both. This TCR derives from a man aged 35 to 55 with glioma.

The CDR3: CASAPGLAGARVTGELFF. DNA of the CDR3: TGTGCCAGCGCGCCGGGACTAGCGGGAGCTAGAGTCACCGGGGAGCTGTTTTTT. The chain has TRBV19 and TRBJ2-2; 14 bases fit TRBD2. Germline CDR1 and CDR2: LNHDA and SQIVND (reference sequence). CDR3 length: 18 amino acids. Unmatched junction bases numbered 13, after V lost 9 bases and J lost 4 bases.